These 27 T cell receptor beta chains share one sample of origin, sequenced in a study of cytomegalovirus exposure and HLA in healthy donors. Data came from immunoSEQ multiplex PCR; TCRdb stores just in-frame clones and leaves some out. The sample yields 250,000 to 300,000 clones, 65% to 90% seen once. The sample was PBMCs. These receptors were obtained from a woman under 30 in good health and CMV-seronegative.

This clone appeared once. The chain joins TRBV7-9 to TRBJ2-5, with D unclear. The CDR3 sequence is 12 residues long. The ends were cut back, 1 base at V and 7 bases at J, with 7 bases in the middle. Germline CDR1 reads SEHNR; CDR2 reads FQNEAQ (reference sequence). The DNA of the CDR3 is TGTGCCAGCAGCTTAGATCCGGGGACCCAGTACTTC. It encodes CASSLDPGTQYF. The whole variable domain, filled in from reference TRBV7-9 and TRBJ2-5, reads DTGVSQNPRHKITKRGQNVTFRCDPISEHNRLYWYRQTLGQGPEFLTYFQNEAQLEKSRLLSDRFSAERPKGSFSTLEIQRTEQGDSAMYLCASSLDPGTQYFGPGTRLLVL.

This chain connects TRBV7-9 to TRBJ1-5; TRBD1 matches 9 bases. The germline gives CDR1 SEHNR, CDR2 FQNEAQ (reference sequence). The V segment lost 5 bases and the J segment 0 bases; nucleotides outside the gene matches: 5. This CDR3 comprises 16 residues. CDR3 DNA: TGTGCCAGCAGCACCAGGGACAGGGATAGCAATCAGCCCCAGCATTTT. Protein: CASSTRDRDSNQPQHF.

J is TRBJ2-1 and V is TRBV30; tentatively, D is TRBD2 (5 bases). CDR3 length equals 13 residues. V was cut by 4 bases and J by 8 bases, with 15 bases left in between. From germline, CDR1 is GTSNPN and CDR2 SVGIG (reference sequence). CDR3 coding DNA: TGTGCCTGGACGAAGGGCGTGGAGGATGAGCAGTTCTTC. Protein product: CAWTKGVEDEQFF.

This chain uses TRBV7-9 with TRBJ1-1, with D maybe TRBD1 (6 bases). Germline-derived CDR1 and CDR2 are SEHNR and FQNEAQ (reference sequence). This CDR3 comprises 14 residues. V was pared by 3 bases and J by 6 bases, with 14 bases between. CDR3 bases: TGTGCCAGCAGCTTCACAGGGACGCGGGCTGAAGCTTTCTTT. Encoded protein: CASSFTGTRAEAFF.

The chain recombines TRBV6-1 with TRBJ1-2; weak D call: TRBD1 (5 bases). The germline V gene has CDR1 MNHNS and CDR2 SASEGT. CDR3 size: 14 residues. V shed 4 bases and J shed 0 bases, with 9 bases lying between them. This CDR3 is CASSGQTPNYGYTF. Here the CDR3 DNA reads TGTGCCAGCAGTGGACAGACCCCTAACTATGGCTACACCTTC.

The rearrangement joins TRBV30 to TRBJ2-5; D gene uncertain. The V end lost 4 bases, the J end lost 4 bases, and 7 bases lay between the germline ends. CDR3 size: 11 residues. CDR1 and CDR2 from the germline V gene are GTSNPN and SVGIG (reference sequence). CDR3 amino acids: CAWTERETQYF. In DNA form, the CDR3 reads TGTGCCTGGACCGAGCGAGAGACCCAGTACTTC.

The rearrangement joins TRBV30 to TRBJ2-1, with 8 bases matching TRBD2. There are 13 residues in the CDR3. V dropped 2 bases and J dropped 12; count of bases not matched to a gene: 9. CDR1 and CDR2 from the germline V gene are GTSNPN and SVGIG (reference sequence). The CDR3 DNA reads TGTGCCTGGAGTTTACCTCTCGGGGGGGGGCAGTTCTTC. Its protein is CAWSLPLGGGQFF.

The count of this clone is one. One end of the junction does not line up with germline, which may come from a read error. The chain recombines TRBV7-7 with TRBJ2-5, with a possible D match to TRBD1 (6 bases). The CDR3 length is 13 residues. Germline-derived CDR1 and CDR2 are SSHAT and FNYEAQ (reference sequence). DNA for the CDR3: TGTGCTAGCAGCTTTGATACAGGGGAGACCCAGTACTTC. Protein sequence: CASSFDTGETQYF. The full variable domain, rest sourced from reference TRBV7-7 and TRBJ2-5, is GAGVSQSPRYKVTKRGQDVTLRCDPISSHATLYWYQQALGQGPEFLTYFNYEAQPDKSGLPSDRFSAERPEGSISTLTIQRTEQRDSAMYRCASSFDTGETQYFGPGTRLLVL.

The chain is built from TRBV2 and TRBJ2-7; the D gene is possibly TRBD2 (6 bases). The CDR3 runs to 15 residues. CDR1 and CDR2 (germline): SNHLY, FYNNEI. V lost 3 bases and J 0 bases, leaving 12 bases between the germline ends. In DNA, the CDR3 is TGTGCCAGCAGTGACCCGGGAGCGTTCTCCTACGAGCAGTACTTC. It is translated as CASSDPGAFSYEQYF.

The chain recombines TRBV28 with TRBJ1-2; the D is unclear. V lost 4 bases, J lost 5 bases, and 8 bases lay in between. There are 12 residues in the CDR3. The V gene's germline CDR1 is MDHEN and CDR2 SYDVKM. The CDR3 sequence is CASSYQDYGYTF. CDR3 bases: TGTGCCAGCAGTTACCAGGATTATGGCTACACCTTC.

The genes are TRBV18 and TRBJ1-6, with TRBD1 as a possible D gene (6 bases). The CDR3 is 17 residues long. The germline V gene encodes CDR1 KGHSH and CDR2 LQKENI. V shed 2 bases and J shed 10 bases, with 21 bases lying between them. In nucleotides, the CDR3 is TGTGCCAGCTCACCAGGGGCAGGGGAAAGTTCTATGTCACCCCTCCACTTT. This encodes CASSPGAGESSMSPLHF. The entire variable domain, with the rest obtained from reference TRBV18 and TRBJ1-6, is as follows: NAGVMQNPRHLVRRRGQEARLRCSPMKGHSHVYWYRQLPEEGLKFMVYLQKENIIDESGMPKERFSAEFPKEGPSILRIQQVVRGDSAAYFCASSPGAGESSMSPLHFGNGTRLTVT.

CDR3 residues: CASSDWEGGAYGYTF. CDR3 nucleotide sequence: TGCGCCAGCAGTGATTGGGAGGGAGGAGCCTATGGCTACACCTTC. The gene calls are TRBV23-1 and TRBJ1-2; D is unresolved. TRBV23-1 is an ORF, and what it does is uncertain. Trimming took 5 bases from V and 4 from J, leaving 17 bases between them. This CDR3 spans 15 amino acids.

This chain joins TRBV28 and TRBJ1-2; the D gene is possibly TRBD1 (5 bases). Per the germline V gene, CDR1 is MDHEN and CDR2 is SYDVKM. The CDR3 loop spans 13 amino acids. Trimming left V 7 bases short and J 4 bases short, with 13 bases between. In DNA, the CDR3 is TGTGCCAGCAACGTGGGACTTCGCTATGGCTACACCTTC. Translating it yields CASNVGLRYGYTF.

The chain joins TRBV18 to TRBJ1-1; 8 bases agree with TRBD1. This CDR3 has 15 residues. V lost 4 bases to trimming and J lost 1 base; unmatched junction nucleotides: 5. Per germline, CDR1 KGHSH and CDR2 LQKENI. DNA for the CDR3: TGTGCCAGCTCACTCTACAGGGGGGAGAACACTGAAGCTTTCTTT. This gives the protein CASSLYRGENTEAFF.

The rearrangement joins TRBV7-3 to TRBJ2-4, with D hard to call. The germline V and J ends were trimmed by 1 base and 8 bases, with 9 bases remaining between them. Germline CDR1 SGHTA, CDR2 FQGTGA. CDR3 length: 13 amino acids. The CDR3 spells CASSLRARDIQYF. The CDR3 DNA follows: TGTGCCAGCAGCTTAAGAGCTCGAGACATTCAGTACTTC.

The gene calls are TRBV13 and TRBJ2-7; 8 nucleotides agree with TRBD2. The CDR3 is 17 amino acids. Germline-derived CDR1 and CDR2 are PRHDT and FYEKMQ (reference sequence). The V and J ends lost 3 bases and 4 bases, in that order; junction bases with no gene match: 14. This CDR3 is CASSLVPAGRAIYEQYF. DNA of the CDR3: TGTGCCAGCAGCTTGGTTCCGGCCGGGAGGGCCATTTACGAGCAGTACTTC.

This clone appeared once. The rearrangement links TRBV5-1 to TRBJ1-4; weak D call: TRBD1 (5 bases). V lost 2 bases, J lost 3 bases, and 8 bases lay in between. Germline V lookup: CDR1 SGHRS, CDR2 YFSETQ. CDR3 length: 14 residues. Written as DNA, the CDR3 is TGCGCCAGCAGCTTTGCGGGGCCTAATGAAAAACTGTTTTTT. Translating it yields CASSFAGPNEKLFF.

The chain is built from TRBV7-6 and TRBJ2-5; weak D call: TRBD1 (6 bases). Trimming shortened V by 1 base and J by 4 bases, and 16 bases separated the two germline ends. The CDR3 extends over 16 amino acids. Germline V gene sequence: CDR1 SGHVS, CDR2 FNYEAQ. Written as DNA, the CDR3 is TGTGCCAGCAGCTTAGTGGGCAGGGGAAGGGTAGAGACCCAGTACTTC. This translates into CASSLVGRGRVETQYF.

The rearrangement links TRBV4-3 to TRBJ1-5, with unresolved D. Trimming cost V 1 base and J 3 bases, with 10 bases left between them. From germline, CDR1 is LGHNA and CDR2 YSLEER. The CDR3 is made up of 15 amino acids. This CDR3 reads CASSQALATNQPQHF. The CDR3 DNA is TGCGCCAGCAGCCAAGCGTTAGCTACCAATCAGCCCCAGCATTTT.

The J gene is TRBJ1-3, the V gene TRBV10-3; TRBD1 is a possible D gene (5 bases). From germline, CDR1 is ENHRY and CDR2 SYGVKD. The V end lost 3 bases, the J end lost 7 bases, and 16 bases lay between the germline ends. The CDR3 sequence is 15 residues long. CDR3 sequence: CAISDQDKIFNTIYF. The CDR3 coding sequence is TGTGCCATCAGTGACCAGGACAAAATTTTCAACACCATATATTTT.

The V and J genes are TRBV5-1 and TRBJ1-2, with TRBD1 identical over 7 bases. The CDR3 sequence is 15 residues long. The V gene end was trimmed by 3 bases and the J gene end by 8 bases; junction bases not matched to a gene: 13. CDR1 and CDR2 from the germline V gene are SGHRS and YFSETQ. The CDR3 bases are TGCGCCAGCAGCTCATCGTTCCGACAGGGTTGGGGCTACACCTTC. Protein: CASSSSFRQGWGYTF.

The V call is TRBV28, the J call TRBJ2-6; a possible D gene is TRBD1 (5 bases). Germline assignment: CDR1 MDHEN and CDR2 SYDVKM. V was cut by 3 bases and J by 2 bases, with 14 bases left in between. The length of the CDR3 is 17 residues. CDR3 region: CASSFNGLRAGANVLTF. As DNA, the CDR3 is TGTGCCAGCAGTTTTAACGGCCTCAGGGCTGGGGCCAACGTCCTGACTTTC.

The chain joins TRBV5-6 to TRBJ2-2; 9 bases fit TRBD1. CDR1 and CDR2 from the germline V gene are SGHDT and YYEEEE. The CDR3 sequence is 15 residues long. V dropped 2 bases and J dropped 6; count of bases not matched to a gene: 5. The CDR3 bases are TGTGCCAGCAGCTTTGACAGGGGGAGCGCCGGGGAGCTGTTTTTT. It specifies CASSFDRGSAGELFF.

This clone occurred a few times. The chain joins TRBV27 to TRBJ1-1; 7 bases line up with TRBD1. Germline CDR1 and CDR2: MNHEY and SMNVEV (reference sequence). After removal of 3 bases from V and 6 bases from J, the junction contained 4 bases not matched to a gene. The CDR3 runs to 13 residues. In nucleotides, the CDR3 is TGTGCCAGCAGTTTCAACAGGGGCGCTGAAGCTTTCTTT. Its translation is CASSFNRGAEAFF.

This clone was observed a few times. The genes are TRBV4-1 and TRBJ1-2, with D perhaps TRBD1 (6 bases). Germline CDR1 MGHRA, CDR2 YSYEKL. The CDR3 extends over 15 amino acids. V shed 1 base and J shed 5 bases, with 14 bases lying between them. The CDR3 region has the DNA TGCGCCAGCAGCCAAGGCCAGGGGCTTGGGTATGGCTACACCTTC. As protein: CASSQGQGLGYGYTF.

The chain employs TRBV27 and TRBJ2-2; D is possibly TRBD2 (6 bases). Trimming took 7 bases from V and 2 from J, leaving 17 bases between them. In germline, CDR1 is MNHEY, CDR2 SMNVEV (reference sequence). The CDR3 covers 16 residues. CDR3 sequence: CASNIGGLSNTGELFF. As DNA, the CDR3 is TGTGCCAGCAACATTGGGGGACTTAGTAACACCGGGGAGCTGTTTTTT.

The V and J genes are TRBV30 and TRBJ1-3; 9 nucleotides match TRBD1. The germline V gene has CDR1 GTSNPN and CDR2 SVGIG (reference sequence). The CDR3 totals 14 residues. V shed 8 bases, J shed 4 bases, and the junction held 9 bases outside the gene matches. The CDR3 sequence: CATTHRGQGNTIYF. In DNA, the CDR3 is TGTGCCACGACACACAGGGGGCAAGGAAACACCATATATTTT.